Reported below is one TCR beta chain. Its cognate antigen has yet to be identified. Nothing much larger sits one base from this clone, and base qualities are not available. The CDR3 covers 15 residues, taking in both the cysteine and the phenylalanine. The only DNA kept is the CDR3, 45 bases in frame from the first base. At the junction V is shortened by 4 bases and J by 5 bases; bases outside the gene matches: 6. The CDR1 and CDR2 encoded by the germline V gene are MDHEN and SYDVKM. Using the deep immunoSEQ assay, TCR CDR3 regions were amplified from genomic DNA by multiplex PCR. Extracted genomic DNA from each cell subset was distributed evenly across all wells of several immunoSEQ 96-well plates, and each plate was treated as a replicate. Each replicate PCR for sorted subsets received about 180 ng genomic DNA, equal to about 30,000 T cell genomes. Purified libraries were measured with a Qubit 3.0 fluorometer, size-checked on a Bioanalyzer 2100, and measured again with the KAPA Library Quantification kit. Every immunoSEQ 96-well plate was sequenced on a dedicated single-read 150-cycle Illumina NextSeq 550 flow cell. Per the source publication's procedure: Because only junctional sequences without quality scores were contained in the immunoSEQ output, filtering matching that applied to full-length reads could not be performed. Sequences were annotated with PyIR, a Python wrapper for IgBLAST v1.9, using IMGT germline references to assign V/J genes and CDR3. Reads were removed for weak V/J assignments (E-value above 1e-6), missing CDR3, stop codons, out-of-frame junctions, or ambiguous translated residues. V3J clonotypes were defined by identical inferred V gene, J gene, and CDR3 amino acid sequence. Percentage overlap between repertoires was calculated by dividing the number of shared unique clonotypes by the size of the smaller repertoire. Richness of each repertoire was evaluated using RTK rarefaction, the Chao1 estimator, and Recon v2.1 estimates of unobserved clonotypes. Generation probabilities were computed with OLGA for all TCRbeta clonotypes obtained by the gDNA method from a handful of donors. TCRdb stores this immuneACCESS table with in-frame sequences only. Part of the clones is absent; in the studies checked, under half of the shortfall reflects unresolved V genes, and no reason is known for the rest. V, J and clone size were drawn from that table, and D and trimming were deduced from the DNA. This sample is represented by approximately 530,000 clones; 90% to 97% of them were singletons. 0.05% to 0.08% of the sample rests with the top ten.

These data come from a study of shared clonotypes between healthy human individuals (dated by TCRdb to between 2020 and 2021). About the study as a whole: Two women and three men aged 18 to 49 years were included in the cohort. Blood TCR repertoires of roughly 5 healthy adults were deeply sequenced to estimate repertoire size and the extent of clonotype sharing between individuals. Different laboratories and diverse techniques were used to prepare libraries and sequence TCR repertoires, to increase sequencing depth and limit assay-specific biases. Per donor, leukapheresis produced somewhere between about 0.94 and 8.9 billion PBMCs. For each donor, CD4 naive and CD4 memory were each run on three plates, CD8 naive on two plates, and CD8 memory on one plate. Overall study results and their limits: Sharing across a few donors was observed for around 5% of naive CD4, around 3.5% of naive CD8, 2% to 2.5% of memory CD4, and 0.4% of memory CD8 clonotypes. Higher generation probabilities were observed for clonotypes shared by all four sorted-subset donors than for non-shared clonotypes. Even with the large sequencing depth, rarefaction of the sorted-subset datasets indicated that sequencing was incomplete. Pairwise subsampling indicated that sequencing depth was expected to affect the degree of clonotype sharing among donors. Sampling was restricted to blood, and TCR repertoires in tissues likely differ from the TCR repertoires found in blood. The small number of donors limited the genetic and exposure-history diversity represented. Estimated clonotype richness was generally larger for naive than for memory subsets.

Healthy HIV-negative adults with no recently reported acute infections or vaccinations were included as donors. Only Caucasian adults living in Nashville, Tennessee, USA were represented among the donors. Magnetic negative selection was used to enrich CD4+ T cells, after which naive cells were positively selected on CD45RA and the negative fraction became the memory subset. Blood was obtained by leukapheresis, after which PBMCs were separated by Ficoll-Histopaque density gradient centrifugation and cryopreserved in liquid nitrogen vapor phase. Purity and quantity of every magnetically sorted T cell population were checked by analytical flow cytometry. Genomic DNA was isolated from every sorted fraction and measured by UV absorbance on a Nanodrop 2000c.

In this chain, TRBV28 is recombined with TRBJ2-7; TRBD1 matches 12 bases in the middle. The sequence derives from a woman in her 30s in good health. The specimen was naive CD4+ T cells sorted from blood. The label giving this sample's cell subset or site can be read as: CD45RA+ positively selected. CDR3 reads: CASSSGGTGGDEQYF. DNA sequence: TGTGCCAGCAGTTCCGGAGGGACAGGGGGCGACGAGCAGTACTTC. Outside the CDR3, residues come from the reference TRBV28 and TRBJ2-7 proteins, so the full variable domain is: DVKVTQSSRYLVKRTGEKVFLECVQDMDHENMFWYRQDPGLGLRLIYFSYDVKMKEKGDIPEGYSVSREKKERFSLILESASTNQTSMYLCASSSGGTGGDEQYFGPGTRLTVT.